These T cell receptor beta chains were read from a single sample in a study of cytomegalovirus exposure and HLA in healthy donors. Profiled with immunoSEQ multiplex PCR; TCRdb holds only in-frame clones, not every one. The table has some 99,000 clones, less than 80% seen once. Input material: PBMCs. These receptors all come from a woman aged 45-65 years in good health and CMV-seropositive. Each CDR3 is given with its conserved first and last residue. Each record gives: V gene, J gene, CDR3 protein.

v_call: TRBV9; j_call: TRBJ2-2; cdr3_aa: CASSSGTGSKEGELFF
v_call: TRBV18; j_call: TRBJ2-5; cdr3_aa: CASSPGQAEAQYF
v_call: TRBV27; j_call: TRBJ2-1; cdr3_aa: CASSPNSSGIDDEQFF
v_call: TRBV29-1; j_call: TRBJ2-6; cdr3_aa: CSVTGTGSSGANVLTF
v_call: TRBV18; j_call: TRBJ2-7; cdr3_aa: CASSTKVREGQSEQYF
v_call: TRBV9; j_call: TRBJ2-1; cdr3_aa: CASSEITGGIDEQFF
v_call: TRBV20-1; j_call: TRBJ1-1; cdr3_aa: CSAAGATEAFF
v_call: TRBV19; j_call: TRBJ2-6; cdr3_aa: CASSIVWGTGANGLTF
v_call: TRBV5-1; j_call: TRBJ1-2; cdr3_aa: CASSSTATNYGYTF
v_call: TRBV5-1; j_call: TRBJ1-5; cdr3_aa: CASSLGGGPNQPQHF
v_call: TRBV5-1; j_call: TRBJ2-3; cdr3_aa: CASSSGEDTQYF